Listed below are T cell receptor beta chains from one sample, sequenced in a study of response to subunit inactivated influenza vaccine. TCRdb recomputed calls from the RT-PCR reads with MiXCR, one row per CDR3 protein. The sample includes hundreds of thousands of distinct CDR3 sequences, less than 20% of them seen just once. Source: PBMCs from blood, taken roughly 5 days after vaccination. The receptors stem from a man aged 50 or older who received an inactivated influenza vaccine. CDR3s include the opening cysteine and the closing phenylalanine or tryptophan. The D gene is left open where the match is weak. Some rows mark clone size as missing; the rest say once, few, many or name a class of expanded clone.

CDR3	DNA	size	J	D	V
CASSGGLGVGAQETQYF	TGTGCCAGCAGTGGCGGACTAGGCGTGGGAGCACAAGAGACCCAGTACTTC	NA	TRBJ2-5	TRBD2	TRBV6-1
CASSPIRGTYEQYF	TGTGCCAGCTCACCCATCCGCGGTACCTACGAGCAGTACTTC	few	TRBJ2-7	NA	TRBV18
CASSYTALEQYF	TGTGCCAGCAGTTATACCGCGCTCGAGCAGTACTTC	many	TRBJ2-7	NA	TRBV12-3/TRBV12-4
CASKGGSNSNQPQHF	TGTGCCAGCAAAGGTGGGAGCAATAGCAATCAGCCCCAGCATTTT	NA	TRBJ1-5	NA	TRBV6-1
CAISEGGQDEPQHF	TGTGCCATCAGTGAGGGAGGGCAGGATGAGCCCCAGCATTTT	many	TRBJ1-5	NA	TRBV10-3
CASSQTPPGSGFVEQFF	TGTGCCAGCAGCCAAACCCCCCCGGGCTCCGGGTTCGTTGAGCAGTTCTTC	NA	TRBJ2-1	NA	TRBV7-2
CASSTGTVGEQFF	TGCGCCAGTTCCACGGGGACAGTAGGTGAGCAGTTCTTC	few	TRBJ2-1	TRBD1	TRBV5-1
CASSYLASGSYEQYF	TGTGCCAGCAGTTACCTGGCTAGCGGTTCCTACGAGCAGTACTTC	once	TRBJ2-7	TRBD2	TRBV6-2/TRBV6-3
CASSQEGGVYNEQFF	TGCGCCAGCAGCCAAGAGGGGGGGGTTTACAATGAGCAGTTCTTC	few	TRBJ2-1	TRBD2	TRBV4-3
CATSDRGLQETQYF	TGTGCCACCTCGGATCGAGGGCTTCAAGAGACCCAGTACTTC	NA	TRBJ2-5	NA	TRBV19
CASSLVTSGSYNEQFF	TGTGCCAGCAGCTTAGTCACTAGCGGGTCCTACAATGAGCAGTTCTTC	NA	TRBJ2-1	TRBD2	TRBV11-1
CASSFRGRNSYNEQFF	TGTGCCAGCAGTTTCAGGGGCCGCAACTCCTACAATGAGCAGTTCTTC	NA	TRBJ2-1	NA	TRBV6-2/TRBV6-3
CASSLRGYNEQFF	TGTGCCAGCAGCCTAAGGGGGTACAATGAGCAGTTCTTC	many	TRBJ2-1	NA	TRBV12-3/TRBV12-4
CASSQGQGNNYGYTF	TGCGCCAGCAGCCAGGGACAGGGAAATAACTATGGCTACACCTTC	many	TRBJ1-2	TRBD1	TRBV4-1
CASSFTGGYTF	TGTGCCAGCAGTTTTACCGGTGGCTACACCTTC	many	TRBJ1-2	NA	TRBV12-3/TRBV12-4
CASSNRVDTEAFF	TGTGCCAGCAGCAACAGGGTCGACACTGAAGCTTTCTTT	NA	TRBJ1-1	NA	TRBV7-9
CAISVGQGGTNTGELFF	TGTGCCATCAGTGTGGGACAGGGGGGAACGAACACCGGGGAGCTGTTTTTT	few	TRBJ2-2	TRBD1	TRBV10-3
CASSIGTALTYEQYF	TGTGCCAGCAGCATAGGGACAGCCCTAACCTACGAGCAGTACTTC	NA	TRBJ2-7	TRBD1	TRBV7-8
CASRRSRGTEQFF	TGTGCCAGCAGAAGAAGCAGGGGGACTGAGCAGTTCTTC	few	TRBJ2-1	TRBD1	TRBV5-6
CSARDLGFPEQFF	TGCAGTGCTAGAGATTTGGGGTTCCCTGAGCAGTTCTTC	many	TRBJ2-1	NA	TRBV20-1
CASSSGRPSDTQYF	TGTGCCAGCAGCTCGGGACGACCCTCAGATACGCAGTATTTT	few	TRBJ2-3	NA	TRBV7-8
CASSMGTSPASGQFF	TGCGCCAGCAGCATGGGGACTAGCCCTGCCAGTGGGCAGTTCTTC	few	TRBJ2-1	TRBD2	TRBV5-1
CASSQPTGTLGTGELFF	TGCGCCAGCAGCCAGCCAACTGGGACGCTGGGCACCGGGGAGCTGTTTTTT	few	TRBJ2-2	NA	TRBV5-1
CASSPRRASYEQYF	TGTGCCAGCAGCCCCCGCAGGGCGTCCTACGAGCAGTACTTC	NA	TRBJ2-7	NA	TRBV7-9
CASSSIRDRGTQYF	TGTGCCAGCAGCTCAATCCGGGACAGGGGGACCCAGTACTTC	NA	TRBJ2-5	TRBD1	TRBV9
CASSPIGRNTIYF	TGTGCCAGCAGCCCGATCGGAAGAAACACCATATATTTT	few	TRBJ1-3	NA	TRBV7-2
CASRGQDNEQFF	TGTGCCAGCAGGGGACAGGACAATGAGCAGTTCTTC	few	TRBJ2-1	TRBD1	TRBV12-3/TRBV12-4
CSARSLTSSYEQYF	TGCAGTGCTAGGTCCCTAACCAGCTCCTACGAGCAGTACTTC	few	TRBJ2-7	NA	TRBV20-1
CAWSPTLDTQYF	TGTGCCTGGAGTCCTACCTTGGATACGCAGTATTTT	NA	TRBJ2-3	NA	TRBV30
CASSLAQGGPDTQYF	TGTGCCAGCAGCTTAGCGCAGGGGGGCCCAGATACGCAGTATTTT	few	TRBJ2-3	NA	TRBV7-6
CAISVGTSGYEQYF	TGTGCCATCAGTGTTGGGACTAGCGGCTACGAGCAGTACTTC	NA	TRBJ2-7	TRBD2	TRBV10-3
CASSPPAGGLLVGQPQHF	TGTGCCAGCAGTCCTCCTGCCGGGGGGCTCCTCGTAGGTCAGCCCCAGCATTTT	NA	TRBJ1-5	NA	TRBV28
CASSSHPLTLTYEQYF	TGTGCCAGCAGCTCCCATCCCTTGACACTCACCTACGAGCAGTACTTC	NA	TRBJ2-7	NA	TRBV11-2
CSARYPGRTDTQYF	TGCAGTGCTAGGTACCCCGGGCGGACAGATACGCAGTATTTT	few	TRBJ2-3	NA	TRBV20-1
CASSLNLGTSVYYEQYF	TGTGCCAGCAGCTTAAACCTTGGGACTAGCGTATACTACGAGCAGTACTTC	NA	TRBJ2-7	TRBD2	TRBV7-9
CASSQDRTSPQYF	TGTGCCAGCAGCCAAGATAGAACTAGCCCGCAGTATTTT	NA	TRBJ2-3	NA	TRBV3-1
CASSYSVGARFIPDTQYF	TGTGCCAGCAGTTACTCGGTTGGGGCCCGGTTTATTCCAGATACGCAGTATTTT	NA	TRBJ2-3	NA	TRBV6-5
CASSDHSLWTQYF	TGTGCCAGCAGCGACCATAGTTTATGGACCCAGTACTTC	NA	TRBJ2-5	NA	TRBV7-2
CASSLVSSGIAKNIQYF	TGTGCCAGCAGCTTGGTTTCTAGCGGGATAGCCAAAAACATTCAGTACTTC	once	TRBJ2-4	TRBD2	TRBV5-6
CASLASVADTQYF	TGTGCCAGTCTGGCTAGCGTCGCAGATACGCAGTATTTT	few	TRBJ2-3	NA	TRBV12-3/TRBV12-4
CASSQDGGSPYNEQFF	TGCGCCAGCAGCCAAGATGGAGGGAGCCCCTACAATGAGCAGTTCTTC	NA	TRBJ2-1	NA	TRBV4-3
CASSFGRGNTEAFF	TGTGCCAGCAGCTTCGGCAGGGGGAACACTGAAGCTTTCTTT	NA	TRBJ1-1	NA	TRBV5-6
CAISELEGSSYNEQFF	TGTGCCATCAGTGAGTTGGAGGGGAGCTCCTACAATGAGCAGTTCTTC	few	TRBJ2-1	NA	TRBV10-3
CASSFGTPPLVGQYF	TGTGCCAGCAGCTTCGGGACACCGCCGCTAGTGGGGCAGTACTTC	NA	TRBJ2-7	NA	TRBV5-6